The 25 T cell receptor beta chains below were found in one sample sequenced in a study of early T cells in non-severe SARS-CoV-2 infection. TCRdb re-analysed the 5' RACE reads in MiXCR, keeping a single row per CDR3 protein. The sample gives 70,000 or so distinct CDR3 sequences, approximately 12% of which show up once; roughly 1.3% is in the top ten. Sequenced input: whole blood. The receptors were gathered from an adult who was a healthcare worker with PCR-confirmed SARS-CoV-2 infection or an uninfected control (not recorded which).

This clonotype was found many times. The chain uses TRBV7-8 and TRBJ2-7; TRBD2 aligns across 9 bases. Germline CDR1 and CDR2: SGHVS and FQNEAQ. CDR3 length: 16 residues. V dropped 1 base and J dropped 3; count of bases not matched to a gene: 7. The CDR3 sequence: CASSLVRTSEDYEQYF. The CDR3 DNA reads as TGTGCCAGCAGCTTAGTCAGGACTAGCGAAGACTACGAGCAGTACTTC.

As regards this clonotype: A single base separates this from a much larger clone, so it may be a read error. A read error is likely, as this CDR3 ends without the conserved phenylalanine or tryptophan. The chain employs TRBV7-2 and TRBJ1-1; 7 bases are a match to TRBD1. Germline V gene sequence: CDR1 SGHTA, CDR2 FQGNSA. This CDR3 spans 14 amino acids. Trimming at V came to 5 bases and at J to 2 bases, leaving 5 bases not matched to a gene. As DNA, the CDR3 is TGTGCCAGCAGCGAAGACAGGGTAAACACTGAAGCTTTCTTA. This sequence encodes CASSEDRVNTEAFL.

This clonotype was seen repeatedly, ten times or more. The CDR3, as DNA: TGTGCCAGCAGCCACGACAGGGGGCGCGTCGAATATGGCTACACCTTC. Translated, it gives CASSHDRGRVEYGYTF. The chain is built from TRBV28 and TRBJ1-2, with 10 bases aligning to TRBD1. J lost 5 bases, V lost 6 bases, and 12 bases had no gene match. This CDR3 is 16 amino acids long. Germline V lookup: CDR1 MDHEN, CDR2 SYDVKM.

Ten or more counts support this clonotype. The V and J genes are TRBV20-1 and TRBJ1-1; D may be TRBD1 (6 bases). V dropped 3 bases and J dropped 0 bases, with 14 bases sitting between them. The CDR3 length is 15 residues. Per the germline V gene, CDR1 is DFQATT and CDR2 is SNEGSKA (reference sequence). The chain's CDR3 is CSASGGGLMNTEAFF. CDR3 nucleotides: TGCAGTGCTAGCGGGGGGGGCCTCATGAACACTGAAGCTTTCTTT.

This clonotype was counted ten times or more. The gene calls are TRBV7-8 and TRBJ1-1, with a weak D call TRBD1 (5 bases). The CDR3 has 12 residues. CDR1 and CDR2 (germline): SGHVS, FQNEAQ. Trimming cost V 7 bases and J 8 bases, with 14 bases left between them. CDR3 bases: TGTGCCAGCACCACCGGGGGGGGAGAAGCTTTCTTT. Protein sequence: CASTTGGGEAFF.

This clonotype has ten or more counts. The chain joins TRBV5-1 to TRBJ2-7; 11 positions match TRBD1. V lost 0 bases and J lost 7; bases outside the gene matches: 9. The germline V gene encodes CDR1 SGHRS and CDR2 YFSETQ. The CDR3 covers 16 residues. CDR3 residues: CASSLVTGQGAGEQYF. The DNA for the CDR3 is TGCGCCAGCAGCTTGGTTACAGGACAGGGGGCAGGTGAGCAGTACTTC.

This clonotype occurred many times. For the CDR3, the DNA is TGTGCCAGCAGCTTTCATGGCACTGAAGCTTTCTTT. This gives the protein CASSFHGTEAFF. The genes are TRBV7-9 and TRBJ1-1; D call uncertain. CDR3 size: 12 residues. V dropped 3 bases and J dropped 4 bases, with 6 bases sitting between them. Germline CDR1 SEHNR, CDR2 FQNEAQ (reference sequence).

This clonotype was observed at least ten times. The chain carries TRBV7-6 and TRBJ2-7, with 10 bases fitting TRBD1. CDR3 length: 14 amino acids. Trimming at V came to 5 bases and at J to 4 bases, leaving 5 bases not matched to a gene. The germline V gene encodes CDR1 SGHVS and CDR2 FNYEAQ. For the CDR3, the DNA is TGTGCCAGCAGCCTAGGGACAGGGGCGTACGAGCAGTACTTC. The encoded protein is CASSLGTGAYEQYF.

This clonotype has ten or more counts. This chain joins TRBV7-9 and TRBJ2-7, with D uncertain. V shed 6 bases and J shed 5 bases, with 17 bases lying between them. The CDR3 has 14 amino acids. Germline V CDR1 and CDR2: SEHNR, FQNEAQ (reference sequence). The CDR3 sequence is CASRSTLRADEQYF. The CDR3 nucleotides are TGTGCCAGCAGATCTACGCTCCGGGCGGACGAGCAGTACTTC.

DNA of the CDR3: TGTGCCATCAGTGAGACCGTCATCACCGGGGAGCTGTTTTTT. Amino acids: CAISETVITGELFF. The chain uses TRBV10-3 and TRBJ2-2, with D uncertain. The CDR3 length is 14 residues. Deletions cut 2 bases from V and 4 bases from J, with 8 bases between. Germline values: CDR1 ENHRY, CDR2 SYGVKD.

This clonotype was observed at least ten times. J is TRBJ1-1 and V is TRBV29-1; D ambiguous. Trimming shortened V by 5 bases and J by 4 bases, and 5 bases separated the two germline ends. Germline V gene sequence: CDR1 SQVTM, CDR2 ANQGSEA. This CDR3 contains 10 residues. CDR3 residues: CSVYFTEAFF. CDR3 bases: TGCAGCGTTTATTTCACTGAAGCTTTCTTT.

The table lists this clonotype with many counts. The chain has TRBV7-2 and TRBJ2-4; weak D call: TRBD2 (6 bases). CDR1 SGHTA and CDR2 FQGNSA come from the germline V gene. The CDR3 is made up of 16 amino acids. The V gene lost 4 bases and the J gene lost 6 bases, with 19 bases spanning the gap. The CDR3 sequence is CASSSTTLGGLNIQYF. The DNA for the CDR3 is TGTGCCAGCAGCTCCACTACACTAGGAGGGCTAAACATTCAGTACTTC.

The CDR3 here is CASSQDKEQFF. CDR3 nucleotide sequence: TGTGCCAGCAGCCAAGATAAGGAGCAGTTCTTC. The chain has TRBV3-1 and TRBJ2-1; D is unclear. V lost 0 bases and J 10 bases, leaving 4 bases between the germline ends. The CDR3 is 11 amino acids. The germline CDR1 and CDR2 sequences are LGHDT and YNNKEL (reference sequence).

Ten or more counts support this clonotype. V and J are TRBV20-1 and TRBJ1-2; possible D gene TRBD1, 5 bases. Trimming stripped 1 base from V and 9 bases from J, with 15 bases between. The germline CDR1 and CDR2 sequences are DFQATT and SNEGSKA (reference sequence). This CDR3 comprises 13 residues. CDR3 in amino acids: CSARGVQGVSYTF. The CDR3 bases are TGCAGTGCTAGAGGGGTCCAGGGCGTGAGCTACACCTTC.

This clonotype has at least ten counts. The DNA of the CDR3 is TGTGCCTGGACTGACGGACAGGGCTTTGGCTACACCTTC. This translates into CAWTDGQGFGYTF. The chain is built from TRBV30 and TRBJ1-2; 8 nucleotides agree with TRBD1. The CDR3 covers 13 residues. V trimming: 4 bases; J trimming: 7 bases; junction bases outside the gene matches: 8. Germline CDR1 GTSNPN, CDR2 SVGIG (reference sequence). The full variable domain, with the rest looked up from reference TRBV30 and TRBJ1-2, is SQTIHQWPATLVQPVGSPLSLECTVEGTSNPNLYWYRQAAGRGLQLLFYSVGIGQISSEVPQNLSASRPQDRQFILSSKKLLLSDSGFYLCAWTDGQGFGYTFGSGTRLTVV.

V gene TRBV20-1 combines with J gene TRBJ2-1; D is undetermined. This CDR3 has 17 amino acids. The V gene lost 0 bases and the J gene lost 0 bases, with 15 bases spanning the gap. The germline V gene has CDR1 DFQATT and CDR2 SNEGSKA (reference sequence). The CDR3, as DNA: TGCAGTGCTAGAGATGAGTTCCTTATAAGCTCCTACAATGAGCAGTTCTTC. It is translated as CSARDEFLISSYNEQFF.

This sequence joins TRBV7-2 and TRBJ1-1, with a possible D match to TRBD1 (6 bases). Deletions cut 2 bases from V and 3 bases from J, with 13 bases between. Germline CDR1 is SGHTA and CDR2 is FQGNSA. CDR3 length: 15 amino acids. DNA of the CDR3: TGTGCCAGCAGCTTACGCCCGACAGGACACACTGAAGCTTTCTTT. The encoded protein is CASSLRPTGHTEAFF. The full variable domain, its missing parts supplied by reference TRBV7-2 and TRBJ1-1, is GAGVSQSPSNKVTEKGKDVELRCDPISGHTALYWYRQSLGQGLEFLIYFQGNSAPDKSGLPSDRFSAERTGGSVSTLTIQRTQQEDSAVYLCASSLRPTGHTEAFFGQGTRLTVV.

This clonotype was found many times. V gene TRBV6-2 or TRBV6-3 combines with J gene TRBJ2-3, with a tentative D call TRBD2 (7 bases). Trimming pared 4 bases from V and 2 bases from J, leaving 25 bases between. The CDR3 spans 19 residues. Looked up from germline, CDR1 is MNHEY and CDR2 is SVGEGT. CDR3 sequence reads: CASSSAARGQVTATDTQYF. The CDR3 DNA reads as TGTGCCAGCAGTTCGGCCGCGCGGGGGCAGGTTACTGCCACAGATACGCAGTATTTT.

This clonotype was recorded many times. This chain links TRBV20-1 with TRBJ2-3, with unresolved D. V shed 0 bases and J shed 0 bases, with 10 bases lying between them. Germline V gene data show CDR1 as DFQATT and CDR2 as SNEGSKA (reference sequence). The CDR3 has 15 amino acids. The CDR3 DNA is TGCAGTGCTAGAGATTATAGCCACAGCACAGATACGCAGTATTTT. It is translated as CSARDYSHSTDTQYF.

On this clonotype: The conserved final phenylalanine or tryptophan is absent from the CDR3, which likely points to a read error. V is TRBV10-3 and J is TRBJ2-7; 9 nucleotides match TRBD1. V gave up 6 bases and J gave up 0 bases; unmatched junction bases: 6. The CDR3 has 15 amino acids. The germline V gene encodes CDR1 ENHRY and CDR2 SYGVKD. In DNA form, the CDR3 reads TGTGCCATCAGGGAGACAGGGGGTAACTCCTACGAGCAGTACATC. Its protein is CAIRETGGNSYEQYI.

This clonotype was recorded only once. The rearrangement joins TRBV20-1 to TRBJ2-3; D possibly corresponds to TRBD2 (5 bases). Germline lookup yields CDR1 DFQATT and CDR2 SNEGSKA (reference sequence). Deletions cut 2 bases from V and 2 bases from J, with 8 bases between. This CDR3 region has 13 residues. CDR3 coding DNA: TGCAGTGCTAGAAAGCGGAACACAGATACGCAGTATTTT. This codes for CSARKRNTDTQYF.

This clonotype was recorded many times. This chain connects TRBV14 to TRBJ2-7; D is ambiguous. V shed 1 base and J shed 4 bases, with 8 bases lying between them. The CDR3 length is 13 residues. Per the germline V gene, CDR1 is SGHDN and CDR2 is FVKESK. CDR3 protein: CASSQGVGYEQYF. CDR3 coding DNA: TGTGCCAGCAGCCAAGGGGTCGGTTACGAGCAGTACTTC.

This clonotype was observed many times. The chain carries TRBV27 and TRBJ2-1; 13 positions agree with TRBD2. The CDR3 covers 14 residues. V was pared by 5 bases and J by 9 bases, with 4 bases of the junction left unmatched. Germline assignment: CDR1 MNHEY and CDR2 SMNVEV (reference sequence). DNA of the CDR3: TGTGCCAGCAGTCCCCGACTAGCGGGAGGTGAGCAGTTCTTC. Protein: CASSPRLAGGEQFF.

In its sample, this clonotype was seen many times. The chain has TRBV11-2 and TRBJ2-7; 9 bases line up with TRBD1. Trimming cost V 2 bases and J 2 bases; bases outside gene matches: 4. Germline V gene sequence: CDR1 SGHAT, CDR2 FQNNGV. The CDR3 totals 15 residues. The CDR3 loop is CASSLRRDRAYEQYF. In DNA, the CDR3 is TGTGCCAGCAGCTTACGCCGGGACAGGGCCTACGAGCAGTACTTC.

This clonotype came up many times. V and J are TRBV18 and TRBJ1-2; tentative D call: TRBD1 (5 bases). V was cut by 6 bases and J by 3 bases, with 14 bases left in between. The germline V gene has CDR1 KGHSH and CDR2 LQKENI. The CDR3 is 14 amino acids. DNA for the CDR3: TGTGCCAGCTCCCTTGACAGACTCTACTATGGCTACACCTTC. Amino acid sequence: CASSLDRLYYGYTF.